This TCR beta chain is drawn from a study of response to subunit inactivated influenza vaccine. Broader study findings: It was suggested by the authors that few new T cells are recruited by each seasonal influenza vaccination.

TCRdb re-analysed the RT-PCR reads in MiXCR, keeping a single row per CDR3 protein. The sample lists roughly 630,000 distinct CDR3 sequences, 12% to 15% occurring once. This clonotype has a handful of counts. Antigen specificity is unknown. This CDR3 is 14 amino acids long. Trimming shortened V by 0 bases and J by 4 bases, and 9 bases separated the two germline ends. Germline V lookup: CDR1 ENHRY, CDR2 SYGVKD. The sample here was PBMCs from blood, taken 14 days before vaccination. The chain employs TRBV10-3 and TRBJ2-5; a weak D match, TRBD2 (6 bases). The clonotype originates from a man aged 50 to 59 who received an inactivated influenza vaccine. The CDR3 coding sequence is TGTGCCATCAGTGAGTCCGGGGGACGAGAGACCCAGTACTTC. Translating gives CAISESGGRETQYF.